Presented here are 15 T cell receptor beta chains from one specimen sequenced in a study of shared clonotypes between healthy human individuals. The assay was immunoSEQ multiplex PCR, and TCRdb's table has in-frame clones only and misses some. The sample carries 2,500,000 or so clones, 93% recorded once. The sample taken for sequencing was naive CD4+ T cells from PBMCs. Specified subset: CD45RA+ positively selected. All receptors come from a man younger than 35 in good health. Some clones in this sample may be carry-over from other donors' samples.

This clone was picked up one time. This rearrangement joins TRBV2 to TRBJ2-3; 7 bases are shared with TRBD2. The CDR3 has 14 residues. Germline V lookup: CDR1 SNHLY, CDR2 FYNNEI. The V gene end was trimmed by 6 bases and the J gene end by 7 bases; junction bases not matched to a gene: 10. The CDR3 bases are TGTGCCAGCAGGGGAGGGGAGCAACTTTATACGCAGTATTTT. Translated: CASRGGEQLYTQYF.

The chain uses TRBV5-4 and TRBJ1-6; D ambiguous. Germline CDR1 is SGHNT and CDR2 is YYREEE (reference sequence). Trimming left V 6 bases short and J 10 bases short, with 20 bases between. This CDR3 has 15 residues. The CDR3 reads CASTLDVGKGSPLHF. Written as DNA, the CDR3 is TGTGCCAGCACCCTAGACGTGGGTAAAGGCTCACCCCTCCACTTT.

The rearrangement joins TRBV7-2 to TRBJ2-7; tentatively, D is TRBD2 (6 bases). Looked up from germline, CDR1 is SGHTA and CDR2 is FQGNSA. The V end was cut by 2 bases, the J end by 0 bases, with 11 bases between. This CDR3 has 15 amino acids. CDR3 sequence reads: CASSLLAALSYEQYF. As DNA, the CDR3 is TGTGCCAGCAGCTTATTAGCGGCACTCTCCTACGAGCAGTACTTC.

The chain carries TRBV5-1 and TRBJ2-3; D remains unclear. Germline CDR1 is SGHRS and CDR2 is YFSETQ. V was shortened by 3 bases and J by 4 bases, with 12 bases between the two germline ends. The CDR3 totals 14 residues. DNA for the CDR3: TGCGCCAGCAGCTCGGATGTCGGCCCAGATACGCAGTATTTT. Translated: CASSSDVGPDTQYF.

The rearrangement joins TRBV4-1 to TRBJ2-3; TRBD2 matches 12 bases. V trimming: 3 bases; J trimming: 2 bases; junction bases outside the gene matches: 6. The V gene's germline CDR1 is MGHRA and CDR2 YSYEKL. The CDR3 is 17 residues long. For the CDR3, the DNA is TGCGCCAGCAGCCAGGCCCTAGCGGGGGGGGTCACAGATACGCAGTATTTT. This translates into CASSQALAGGVTDTQYF.

This sequence joins TRBV7-9 and TRBJ2-7, with 7 bases that match TRBD2. Unmatched junction bases numbered 9, after V lost 0 bases and J lost 4 bases. CDR1 and CDR2 from the germline V gene are SEHNR and FQNEAQ (reference sequence). The length of the CDR3 is 16 residues. CDR3: CASSLASGTGSYEQYF. CDR3 nucleotide sequence: TGTGCCAGCAGCTTAGCCAGCGGGACGGGGTCATACGAGCAGTACTTC.

This chain links TRBV11-2 with TRBJ2-7, with D perhaps given as TRBD1 or TRBD2 (5 bases each). Germline V lookup: CDR1 SGHAT, CDR2 FQNNGV. V was clipped by 6 bases and J by 2 bases, with 14 bases between them. This CDR3 has 14 amino acids. As DNA, the CDR3 is TGTGCCAGCAGTACTGGGACGTTCACCTACGAGCAGTACTTC. Translating it yields CASSTGTFTYEQYF. Full variable domain (missing parts from reference TRBV11-2 and TRBJ2-7): EAGVAQSPRYKIIEKRQSVAFWCNPISGHATLYWYQQILGQGPKLLIQFQNNGVVDDSQLPKDRFSAERLKGVDSTLKIQPAKLEDSAVYLCASSTGTFTYEQYFGPGTRLTVT.

The genes are TRBV7-2 and TRBJ2-6; 9 bases line up with TRBD1. CDR3 size: 13 residues. The ends lost 1 base at V and 11 bases at J; junction bases unmatched: 0. Germline loops: CDR1 SGHTA, CDR2 FQGNSA. The CDR3, as DNA: TGTGCCAGCAGCTTAGGGGACAGGGACGTCCTGACTTTC. Its protein product is CASSLGDRDVLTF.

The chain employs TRBV30 and TRBJ2-1, with D possibly being TRBD2 (5 bases). Deletions cut 3 bases from V and 4 bases from J, with 16 bases between. The germline V gene has CDR1 GTSNPN and CDR2 SVGIG (reference sequence). CDR3 length: 15 residues. CDR3 sequence: CAWRDWGDSYNEQFF. CDR3 nucleotide sequence: TGTGCCTGGAGGGATTGGGGAGATTCATACAATGAGCAGTTCTTC.

The chain employs TRBV27 and TRBJ2-7, with D unresolved. This CDR3 region has 16 residues. Germline V gene data show CDR1 as MNHEY and CDR2 as SMNVEV (reference sequence). The ends were cut back, 3 bases at V and 0 bases at J, with 15 bases in the middle. Here the CDR3 reads CASSLSARSISYEQYF. CDR3 coding DNA: TGTGCCAGCAGTTTGTCCGCCCGGTCTATCTCCTACGAGCAGTACTTC.

The J gene is TRBJ2-7, the V gene TRBV6-5; D is tentatively TRBD1 or TRBD2 (6 bases each). Germline-derived CDR1 and CDR2 are MNHEY and SVGAGI. This CDR3 is built from 14 residues. Trimming removed 6 bases from V and 2 bases from J, with 14 bases in between. The CDR3 DNA reads TGTGCCAGCAGATCCCCGGGGGCCACCTACGAGCAGTACTTC. It yields the protein CASRSPGATYEQYF.

J is TRBJ2-5 and V is TRBV5-8, with D maybe TRBD1 (5 bases). Germline V gene lookup returns CDR1 SGHTS and CDR2 YDEGEE. V was clipped by 4 bases and J by 9 bases, with 22 bases between them. CDR3 length: 15 residues. The CDR3 sequence is CASSPTWGPGYPQYF. The CDR3 DNA reads TGTGCCAGCAGCCCCACTTGGGGCCCTGGGTATCCCCAGTACTTC.

The chain links TRBV19 to TRBJ2-1; 11 bases fit TRBD2. Germline V gene sequence: CDR1 LNHDA, CDR2 SQIVND (reference sequence). J was trimmed by 6 bases and V by 1 base; bases with no gene match: 2. This CDR3 is built from 15 residues. CDR3 sequence reads: CASSIVTSGGNEQFF. CDR3 sequence (DNA): TGTGCCAGTAGTATAGTAACTAGCGGGGGCAATGAGCAGTTCTTC.

The genes are TRBV5-1 and TRBJ2-1; tentative D call: TRBD1 (5 bases). Germline V gene lookup returns CDR1 SGHRS and CDR2 YFSETQ. This CDR3 spans 15 amino acids. V was trimmed by 3 bases and J by 6 bases, leaving 16 bases between them. The CDR3 reads CASSYQGLVGNEQFF. The CDR3 DNA is TGCGCCAGCAGCTACCAGGGTCTTGTCGGCAATGAGCAGTTCTTC.

The V call is TRBV9, the J call TRBJ2-1, with 9 nucleotides matching TRBD2. Germline V lookup: CDR1 SGDLS, CDR2 YYNGEE. Germline trimming cut 0 bases from V and 5 bases from J; bases unmatched to any gene: 3. This CDR3 region has 15 residues. This CDR3 reads CASSVEQRGDNEQFF. The CDR3 DNA reads as TGTGCCAGCAGCGTAGAACAGCGGGGGGACAATGAGCAGTTCTTC.